This is a list of T cell receptor beta chains from one sample in a study of identical twins. Via MiXCR, TCRdb re-called the 5' RACE reads, giving one row per CDR3 protein. The sample lists hundreds of thousands of distinct CDR3 sequences, more than 9% occurring once. These same records also appear under a second study, on yellow fever vaccine responses in identical twins.

Material for sequencing was PBMCs. Receptors were obtained from a woman aged 18-29 years in good health. CDR3s include the opening cysteine and the closing phenylalanine or tryptophan. Fields, in order: clone size, D gene, V gene, J gene, CDR3 protein, CDR3 DNA. The D gene is left open where the match is weak. A row's size may be missing; if present it is once, few, many or a size class.

clone size: NA
D gene: TRBD1
V gene: TRBV28
J gene: TRBJ2-7
CDR3 protein: CASFTGGTGHEQYF
CDR3 DNA: TGTGCCAGCTTTACCGGGGGGACAGGGCACGAGCAGTACTTC

clone size: few
D gene: NA
V gene: TRBV9
J gene: TRBJ1-2
CDR3 protein: CASRSDSDYGYTF
CDR3 DNA: TGTGCCAGCAGATCGGACAGCGACTATGGCTACACCTTC

clone size: few
D gene: TRBD1
V gene: TRBV27
J gene: TRBJ2-7
CDR3 protein: CASSLFPQGGYEQYF
CDR3 DNA: TGTGCCAGCAGTTTATTTCCACAGGGGGGCTACGAGCAGTACTTC

clone size: NA
D gene: NA
V gene: TRBV18
J gene: TRBJ2-1
CDR3 protein: CASSPGGGTNEQFF
CDR3 DNA: TGTGCCAGCTCACCGGGTGGGGGAACCAATGAGCAGTTCTTC

clone size: many
D gene: NA
V gene: TRBV7-2
J gene: TRBJ2-1
CDR3 protein: CASSLRQSSYNEQFF
CDR3 DNA: TGTGCCAGCAGCTTGCGGCAGTCCTCCTACAATGAGCAGTTCTTC

clone size: NA
D gene: NA
V gene: TRBV5-1
J gene: TRBJ1-4
CDR3 protein: CASTQGVANEKLFF
CDR3 DNA: TGCGCCAGCACACAGGGAGTGGCTAATGAAAAACTGTTTTTT

clone size: NA
D gene: TRBD1
V gene: TRBV5-1
J gene: TRBJ2-1
CDR3 protein: CASSLGGTERYNEQFF
CDR3 DNA: TGCGCCAGCAGCTTGGGTGGGACAGAGCGATACAATGAGCAGTTCTTC

clone size: few
D gene: NA
V gene: TRBV20-1
J gene: TRBJ2-1
CDR3 protein: CSASSDRQFF
CDR3 DNA: TGCAGTGCTAGCAGCGACAGGCAGTTCTTC

clone size: NA
D gene: TRBD2
V gene: TRBV20-1
J gene: TRBJ2-5
CDR3 protein: CSARDLGLAGGDQETQYF
CDR3 DNA: TGCAGTGCTAGGGACTTGGGACTAGCGGGAGGGGACCAAGAGACCCAGTACTTC

clone size: NA
D gene: NA
V gene: TRBV29-1
J gene: TRBJ2-5
CDR3 protein: CSAATTGRWETQYF
CDR3 DNA: TGCAGCGCCGCTACCACAGGGCGTTGGGAGACCCAGTACTTC

clone size: NA
D gene: NA
V gene: TRBV20-1
J gene: TRBJ1-2
CDR3 protein: CSANPVYGYTF
CDR3 DNA: TGCAGTGCTAATCCAGTCTATGGCTACACCTTC

clone size: many
D gene: TRBD2
V gene: TRBV12-3/TRBV12-4
J gene: TRBJ2-3
CDR3 protein: CASSSGGPVATDTQYF
CDR3 DNA: TGTGCCAGCTCCAGCGGGGGGCCGGTAGCCACAGATACGCAGTATTTT

clone size: many
D gene: NA
V gene: TRBV3-1
J gene: TRBJ1-2
CDR3 protein: CASSQDGVTPLYTF
CDR3 DNA: TGTGCCAGCAGCCAAGATGGGGTCACCCCTCTCTACACCTTC

clone size: few
D gene: NA
V gene: TRBV18
J gene: TRBJ2-2
CDR3 protein: CASHEPPGELFF
CDR3 DNA: TGTGCCAGCCACGAACCACCCGGGGAGCTGTTTTTT

clone size: NA
D gene: TRBD2
V gene: TRBV28
J gene: TRBJ2-1
CDR3 protein: CASSLRLAGTYEQFF
CDR3 DNA: TGTGCCAGCAGTTTAAGGCTAGCGGGAACTTATGAGCAGTTCTTC

clone size: NA
D gene: NA
V gene: TRBV28
J gene: TRBJ2-1
CDR3 protein: CASSHGKFPYNEQFF
CDR3 DNA: TGTGCCAGCAGTCATGGGAAGTTCCCCTACAATGAGCAGTTCTTC